The 18 T cell receptor beta chains in this list originate from one sample, sequenced in a study of cytomegalovirus exposure and HLA in healthy donors. The PCR contained 60 Vbeta and 13 Jbeta primers. Assay used: immunoSEQ multiplex PCR; TCRdb lists only in-frame clones, some missing. Among about 170,000 clones listed, more than 70% were seen once. The sequenced material came from PBMCs. The origin of the receptors is a boy aged 2 to 10 in good health and CMV-seronegative.

The chain uses TRBV30 and TRBJ1-2; weak D call: TRBD1 (5 bases). In germline, CDR1 is GTSNPN, CDR2 SVGIG (reference sequence). The CDR3 runs to 10 residues. Trimming cost V 2 bases and J 8 bases, with 6 bases left between them. The CDR3 DNA is TGTGCCTGGAGTAGGGGAGGCTACACCTTC. Amino acid sequence: CAWSRGGYTF.

This clone was seen only once. The chain has TRBV4-2 and TRBJ2-5; the D is unclear. Germline V gene sequence: CDR1 LGHNA, CDR2 YNFKEQ. The CDR3 runs to 14 residues. V lost 1 base, J lost 1 base, and 7 bases lay in between. CDR3 DNA: TGTGCCAGCAGCCAAGTTACAGTCCAAGAGACCCAGTACTTC. It codes for CASSQVTVQETQYF.

This clone showed up just a few times. The chain joins TRBV2 to TRBJ1-4; D unclear. V lost 5 bases and J lost 5, with 18 bases in between. The CDR3 is 16 residues long. CDR1 SNHLY and CDR2 FYNNEI come from the germline V gene. The CDR3 loop is CASSPLELPPNEKLFF. The CDR3 nucleotides read TGTGCCAGCAGTCCCTTAGAATTACCACCCAATGAAAAACTGTTTTTT.

The chain combines TRBV27 with TRBJ2-1, with D hard to call. V was cut by 4 bases and J by 2 bases, with 24 bases left in between. CDR3 length: 19 amino acids. Germline V gene lookup returns CDR1 MNHEY and CDR2 SMNVEV (reference sequence). The DNA for the CDR3 is TGTGCCAGCAGTTCTCAGACCCCGGGTGGAACATTGACCTACAATGAGCAGTTCTTC. This translates into CASSSQTPGGTLTYNEQFF.

This clone was seen a few times. CDR3 coding DNA: TGTGCCAGCAGCTTAGAGACTAGCGGGAGAGGTCGAGGTACGCAGTATTTT. This encodes CASSLETSGRGRGTQYF. The V and J genes are TRBV7-7 and TRBJ2-3; 12 bases are a match to TRBD2. The CDR3 runs to 17 residues. V gave up 1 base and J gave up 8 bases; unmatched junction bases: 10. Germline values: CDR1 SSHAT, CDR2 FNYEAQ (reference sequence).

This rearrangement joins TRBV6-5 to TRBJ1-2; 7 bases match TRBD1. This CDR3 comprises 15 residues. The V gene end was trimmed by 0 bases and the J gene end by 6 bases; junction bases not matched to a gene: 7. In germline, CDR1 is MNHEY, CDR2 SVGAGI. The CDR3 loop reads CASSYSETGVNGYTF. CDR3 DNA: TGTGCCAGCAGTTACTCGGAAACAGGGGTGAATGGCTACACCTTC.

The chain uses TRBV13 and TRBJ2-5; 10 bases match TRBD2. Germline loops: CDR1 PRHDT, CDR2 FYEKMQ (reference sequence). The length of the CDR3 is 13 residues. J lost 5 bases, V lost 5 bases, and 2 bases had no gene match. The CDR3 region has the DNA TGTGCCAGCAGCCGTAGCGGGGGGGAGACCCAGTACTTC. Translated, it gives CASSRSGGETQYF.

The rearrangement uses TRBV6-1 and TRBJ2-7, with D possibly being TRBD1 (6 bases). Trimming removed 1 base at V and 6 bases at J, with 10 bases between. Germline V gene lookup returns CDR1 MNHNS and CDR2 SASEGT. CDR3 size: 13 residues. DNA for the CDR3: TGTGCCAGCAGTGAAGGGGGGCGGACCGAGCAGTACTTC. This codes for CASSEGGRTEQYF.

CDR3 nucleotides: TGTGCCAGCAGTCCCGGGACAGGACCCGGCTATGGCTACACCTTC. Residues: CASSPGTGPGYGYTF. V gene TRBV27 combines with J gene TRBJ1-2; 8 bases are a match to TRBD1. Germline CDR1 MNHEY, CDR2 SMNVEV (reference sequence). The length of the CDR3 is 15 residues. V trimming: 5 bases; J trimming: 4 bases; junction bases outside the gene matches: 9.

The chain joins TRBV6-6 to TRBJ2-2; D may be TRBD2 (6 bases). The CDR3 totals 12 residues. Germline CDR1 is MNHNY and CDR2 is SVGAGI (reference sequence). Deletions cut 11 bases from V and 3 bases from J, with 10 bases between. CDR3 coding DNA: TGTGCCGTCAGGGAGGACACCGGGGAGCTGTTTTTT. Encoded protein: CAVREDTGELFF.

This clone has a handful of counts. This chain uses TRBV19 with TRBJ2-1; TRBD2 agrees at 8 bases. This CDR3 spans 16 amino acids. With V trimmed by 1 base and J by 3 bases, 5 bases remained unmatched. Germline CDR1 reads LNHDA; CDR2 reads SQIVND (reference sequence). The CDR3 reads CASSIGAGGLYNEQFF. In nucleotides, the CDR3 is TGTGCCAGTAGTATAGGCGCGGGAGGTCTCTACAATGAGCAGTTCTTC. The full variable domain, in which reference TRBV19 and TRBJ2-1 provide the parts outside the CDR3, is DGGITQSPKYLFRKEGQNVTLSCEQNLNHDAMYWYRQDPGQGLRLIYYSQIVNDFQKGDIAEGYSVSREKKESFPLTVTSAQKNPTAFYLCASSIGAGGLYNEQFFGPGTRLTVL.

The chain employs TRBV6-1 and TRBJ2-2, with 13 bases fitting TRBD2. Per germline, CDR1 MNHNS and CDR2 SASEGT. The CDR3 runs to 14 residues. J gave up 6 bases and V 5 bases, and 0 bases lay outside the gene matches. The CDR3 DNA reads as TGTGCCAGCAGTACTAGCGGGAGGGCCGGGGAGCTGTTTTTT. Its protein product is CASSTSGRAGELFF.

The chain employs TRBV4-2 and TRBJ2-1; TRBD2 agrees at 11 bases. This CDR3 is built from 19 residues. From germline, CDR1 is LGHNA and CDR2 YNFKEQ. J lost 1 base, V lost 0 bases, and 8 bases had no gene match. The CDR3 DNA reads TGTGCCAGCAGCCAAGAGGGAGGGGTAGCGGGAGGGTCCTACAATGAGCAGTTCTTC. Encoded protein: CASSQEGGVAGGSYNEQFF.

The rearrangement links TRBV18 to TRBJ2-1, with 7 bases fitting TRBD1. Germline assignment: CDR1 KGHSH and CDR2 LQKENI. The J segment lost 8 bases and the V segment lost 1 base, leaving 2 bases of the junction unmatched. This CDR3 is 13 amino acids long. The CDR3 nucleotides read TGTGCCAGCTCACCACTACAGGGGCATGAGCAGTTCTTC. It specifies CASSPLQGHEQFF.

The chain couples TRBV5-1 to TRBJ2-3; 7 nucleotides line up with TRBD2. Germline CDR1 is SGHRS and CDR2 is YFSETQ. V gave up 2 bases and J gave up 2 bases; unmatched junction bases: 8. This CDR3 spans 16 amino acids. The CDR3 sequence is CASSLVAGVTTDTQYF. The CDR3 DNA follows: TGCGCCAGCAGCTTAGTTGCGGGAGTTACCACAGATACGCAGTATTTT.

This chain uses TRBV2 with TRBJ2-1; unclear D gene. V was shortened by 6 bases and J by 4 bases, with 16 bases between the two germline ends. The CDR3 sequence is 15 residues long. CDR1 and CDR2 (germline): SNHLY, FYNNEI. The DNA of the CDR3 is TGTGCCAGCAGAAAGATGGCGGAATCTTACAATGAGCAGTTCTTC. Amino acid sequence: CASRKMAESYNEQFF.

The chain recombines TRBV7-9 with TRBJ2-2; 11 bases map to TRBD2. The V gene end was trimmed by 5 bases and the J gene end by 5 bases; junction bases not matched to a gene: 13. This CDR3 has 18 amino acids. The germline V gene has CDR1 SEHNR and CDR2 FQNEAQ (reference sequence). The chain's CDR3 is CASSDLTGLAGLTGELFF. The CDR3 nucleotides are TGTGCCAGCAGCGACCTAACTGGACTAGCGGGTTTAACCGGGGAGCTGTTTTTT.

The chain recombines TRBV25-1 with TRBJ1-1; a possible D gene is TRBD1 (5 bases). V lost 2 bases and J lost 5, with 15 bases in between. CDR3 length: 15 amino acids. Germline V gene data show CDR1 as MGHDK and CDR2 as SYGVNS. Written as DNA, the CDR3 is TGTGCCAGCAGTGAAATGATAACAGGTAATACTGAAGCTTTCTTT. This sequence encodes CASSEMITGNTEAFF. The full variable domain, with the rest looked up from reference TRBV25-1 and TRBJ1-1, is EADIYQTPRYLVIGTGKKITLECSQTMGHDKMYWYQQDPGMELHLIHYSYGVNSTEKGDLSSESTVSRIRTEHFPLTLESARPSHTSQYLCASSEMITGNTEAFFGQGTRLTVV.